Below, 26 T cell receptor beta chains from the same sample are listed, as sequenced in a study of cytomegalovirus exposure and HLA in healthy donors. The PCR had 60 Vbeta and 13 Jbeta primers. Clones were read by immunoSEQ multiplex PCR, and TCRdb kept only the in-frame ones, dropping some. The sample lists 95,000 to 110,000 clones, more than 75% occurring once. Sequenced input: PBMCs. The receptors derive from a woman in her 40s in good health and CMV-seronegative.

The rearrangement links TRBV4-1 to TRBJ1-2; TRBD1 matches 9 bases. Germline V CDR1 and CDR2: MGHRA, YSYEKL. CDR3 size: 18 residues. With 2 bases clipped from V and 6 bases from J, the junction kept 16 bases outside the gene matches. The CDR3 region has the DNA TGCGCCAGCAGCCAAATCCCGCCAACAGGGGGCGCTCAGGATGGCTACACCTTC. It specifies CASSQIPPTGGAQDGYTF.

The V and J genes are TRBV28 and TRBJ2-7; 10 positions agree with TRBD1. With V trimmed by 5 bases and J by 8 bases, 9 bases remained unmatched. The CDR3 consists of 14 residues. Germline V gives CDR1 MDHEN, CDR2 SYDVKM. CDR3 nucleotide sequence: TGTGCCAGCAGTCCGCCTGGACAGGGGGGCAAGCAGTACTTC. It codes for CASSPPGQGGKQYF.

This clone was seen more than once but under ten times. The rearrangement links TRBV18 to TRBJ1-1; tentatively, D is TRBD1 (5 bases). The CDR3 has 13 residues. Trimming shortened V by 11 bases and J by 1 base, and 14 bases separated the two germline ends. Germline V gene data show CDR1 as KGHSH and CDR2 as LQKENI. The CDR3, as DNA: TGTGCCTCCCGGGGGGAAGCGAACACTGAAGCTTTCTTT. Protein: CASRGEANTEAFF.

This chain links TRBV10-3 with TRBJ1-1; perhaps TRBD1 as D (5 bases). From germline, CDR1 is ENHRY and CDR2 SYGVKD. The CDR3 has 16 residues. Trimming stripped 7 bases from V and 4 bases from J, with 22 bases between. CDR3 loop: CAIIAGLGLPPTEAFF. The DNA of the CDR3 is TGTGCCATCATAGCGGGGCTTGGCCTACCCCCCACTGAAGCTTTCTTT.

The chain is built from TRBV28 and TRBJ1-4; D unclear. Germline V gene data show CDR1 as MDHEN and CDR2 as SYDVKM. This CDR3 has 15 residues. V was trimmed by 10 bases and J by 4 bases, leaving 19 bases between them. In nucleotides, the CDR3 is TGTGCCATCAGAGACCAGAGGGAGAGTAATGAAAAACTGTTTTTT. This translates into CAIRDQRESNEKLFF.

The CDR3 protein is CASSSAGTSGLSYEQYF. CDR3 in DNA: TGCGCCAGCAGCTCGGCCGGGACTAGCGGGCTTTCCTACGAGCAGTACTTC. This chain links TRBV5-1 with TRBJ2-7; 12 positions agree with TRBD2. Trimming removed 3 bases from V and 1 base from J; junction bases left unmatched: 8. The CDR3 contains 17 residues. CDR1 and CDR2 (germline): SGHRS, YFSETQ.

This chain connects TRBV7-2 to TRBJ1-2, with TRBD1 matching 8 bases. V was pared by 5 bases and J by 4 bases, with 6 bases of the junction left unmatched. The length of the CDR3 is 14 residues. Per germline, CDR1 SGHTA and CDR2 FQGNSA. The CDR3 bases are TGTGCCAGCAGCCCGGGACAGGCTGGCTATGGCTACACCTTC. It translates to CASSPGQAGYGYTF.

The chain joins TRBV12-5 to TRBJ1-1; tentatively, D is TRBD1 (6 bases). This CDR3 is 13 amino acids long. V was cut by 4 bases and J by 5 bases, with 11 bases left in between. Germline assignment: CDR1 LGHNT and CDR2 FRNRAP. The DNA of the CDR3 is TGTGCTAGTGGTTCCACAACAGGGACTGAAGCTTTCTTT. Translating it yields CASGSTTGTEAFF.

CDR3 bases: TGTGCCAGCAGCTTAGTGGGGGGGAGGGCTGGCAATCAGCCCCAGCATTTT. It yields the protein CASSLVGGRAGNQPQHF. The rearrangement links TRBV7-2 to TRBJ1-5, with D possibly being TRBD1 (5 bases). V was pared by 1 base and J by 2 bases, with 15 bases between. The CDR3 is 17 residues long. The germline gives CDR1 SGHTA, CDR2 FQGNSA.

This clone was counted only a few times. The chain links TRBV11-2 to TRBJ1-1, with no clear D. V was shortened by 11 bases and J by 0 bases, with 10 bases between the two germline ends. Germline V gene data show CDR1 as SGHAT and CDR2 as FQNNGV. The CDR3 length is 12 residues. CDR3 sequence reads: CASSKMNTEAFF. Written as DNA, the CDR3 is TGTGCCTCGAGCAAAATGAACACTGAAGCTTTCTTT.

V is TRBV7-3 and J is TRBJ2-3; possible D gene TRBD1, 5 bases. Germline CDR1 reads SGHTA; CDR2 reads FQGTGA. V was cut by 1 base and J by 4 bases, with 12 bases left in between. The CDR3 consists of 15 residues. CDR3 sequence: CASSLSQGSADTQYF. For the CDR3, the DNA is TGTGCCAGCAGCTTAAGTCAGGGCTCGGCAGATACGCAGTATTTT.

CDR3 DNA: TGTGCCAGCAGCTTGGGTGCAGGGTGGGGGGTACAGCCCCAGCATTTT. Its protein is CASSLGAGWGVQPQHF. This chain connects TRBV5-8 to TRBJ1-5, with D perhaps matching TRBD1 (5 bases). V gave up 0 bases and J gave up 7 bases, with 17 bases separating them. In germline, CDR1 is SGHTS, CDR2 YDEGEE. This CDR3 is built from 16 residues.

This clone has more than one count but fewer than ten. The chain combines TRBV11-2 with TRBJ1-5, with TRBD1 as a possible D gene (6 bases). V shed 0 bases and J shed 11 bases, with 11 bases lying between them. The CDR3 is 13 residues long. The germline gives CDR1 SGHAT, CDR2 FQNNGV. The CDR3 DNA reads TGTGCCAGCAGCTTAGAGGCGGCAGGGGCCCAGCATTTT. Protein: CASSLEAAGAQHF.

The chain has TRBV28 and TRBJ1-2; D is undetermined. The germline gives CDR1 MDHEN, CDR2 SYDVKM. V lost 6 bases, J lost 3 bases, and 8 bases lay in between. The CDR3 loop spans 12 amino acids. CDR3 in amino acids: CASRGADYGYTF. CDR3 DNA sequence: TGTGCCAGCAGGGGCGCCGACTATGGCTACACCTTC.

The chain employs TRBV19 and TRBJ1-5; 11 positions agree with TRBD1. There are 17 residues in the CDR3. Per germline, CDR1 LNHDA and CDR2 SQIVND (reference sequence). V lost 6 bases, J lost 0 bases, and 7 bases stayed unmatched. As DNA, the CDR3 is TGTGCCAGTAGCTATAACGGACAGGGGGCTAGCAATCAGCCCCAGCATTTT. It codes for CASSYNGQGASNQPQHF.

This clone was observed a single time. CDR3 region: CASSSRGTGGIETQYF. DNA of the CDR3: TGTGCCAGCAGCTCCAGGGGGACAGGGGGTATAGAGACCCAGTACTTC. The chain links TRBV5-5 to TRBJ2-5; 11 nucleotides match TRBD1. This CDR3 region has 16 residues. V trimming: 3 bases; J trimming: 4 bases; junction bases outside the gene matches: 8. Germline CDR1 is SGHKS and CDR2 is YYEKEE (reference sequence).

The CDR3 coding sequence is TGCGCCAGCAGCCCCCTTGCGGGAGGAGACGATACGCAGTATTTT. Its protein product is CASSPLAGGDDTQYF. The chain uses TRBV5-1 and TRBJ2-3; the match to TRBD2 covers 8 bases. The CDR3 has 15 amino acids. Germline V gene sequence: CDR1 SGHRS, CDR2 YFSETQ. Germline trimming cut 4 bases from V and 6 bases from J; bases unmatched to any gene: 10.

This clone was detected once. The J gene is TRBJ1-1, the V gene TRBV21-1; TRBD1 is taken as the D call from the table, unchecked against the DNA. TRBV21-1 is a pseudogene locus. The CDR3 extends over 16 amino acids. Here the CDR3 DNA reads TGTGCCAGCAGCAGATTAGATTGCAGGGGACGCACTGAAGCTTTCTTT. Encoded protein: CASSRLDCRGRTEAFF.

The chain links TRBV6-5 to TRBJ2-1, with D uncertain. This CDR3 contains 13 residues. CDR1 and CDR2 (germline): MNHEY, SVGAGI. V lost 6 bases, J lost 5 bases, and 11 bases lay in between. The CDR3 loop reads CASSRSRNNEQFF. Written as DNA, the CDR3 is TGTGCCAGCAGCAGATCTAGGAACAATGAGCAGTTCTTC.

The CDR3 bases are TGTGCCAGCAGCCCAACGACTAGCGGGAGAGAGGGGGAGCAGTACTTC. The encoded protein is CASSPTTSGREGEQYF. The chain uses TRBV7-4 and TRBJ2-7; TRBD2 aligns across 12 bases. Per the germline V gene, CDR1 is SGHVT and CDR2 is SQSDAQ. V shed 5 bases, J shed 7 bases, and the junction held 12 bases outside the gene matches. The CDR3 runs 16 residues.

This clone turned up a few times. The chain employs TRBV21-1 and TRBJ2-2; TRBD2, the table's D call, was not compared with the DNA. TRBV21-1 is assigned pseudogene status. This CDR3 comprises 17 residues. The CDR3 DNA reads TGTGCCAGCAGCCCAACCGGGGGGACTAGAACCTCAGGGGAGCTGTTTTTT. Translation: CASSPTGGTRTSGELFF.

The chain has TRBV5-4 and TRBJ2-1; 13 positions agree with TRBD2. V lost 4 bases to trimming and J lost 6 bases; unmatched junction nucleotides: 13. This CDR3 contains 18 residues. CDR1 and CDR2 (germline): SGHNT, YYREEE (reference sequence). The CDR3 here is CASSPAGLAGTLGNEQFF. DNA of the CDR3: TGTGCCAGCAGCCCCGCGGGACTAGCGGGGACATTAGGCAATGAGCAGTTCTTC.

The chain couples TRBV7-2 to TRBJ2-5; D perhaps matches TRBD1 (8 bases). V was clipped by 1 base and J by 5 bases, with 17 bases between them. This CDR3 spans 16 amino acids. Looked up from germline, CDR1 is SGHTA and CDR2 is FQGNSA. The CDR3 spells CASSLGQGRGGETQYF. The CDR3 region has the DNA TGTGCCAGCAGCTTAGGACAGGGGAGGGGGGGCGAGACCCAGTACTTC.

The chain carries TRBV7-9 and TRBJ1-2; 8 bases agree with TRBD1. The CDR3 extends over 13 amino acids. Germline V CDR1 and CDR2: SEHNR, FQNEAQ (reference sequence). V shed 1 base and J 8 bases; nucleotides not matched to a gene: 3. The CDR3 spells CASSLGTGRGYTF. The CDR3 DNA follows: TGTGCCAGCAGCTTAGGGACAGGGCGCGGCTACACCTTC.

This sequence joins TRBV11-2 and TRBJ1-2; D is unclear. Germline V gene lookup returns CDR1 SGHAT and CDR2 FQNNGV. This CDR3 region has 14 residues. The germline V and J ends were trimmed by 5 bases and 1 base, with 11 bases remaining between them. CDR3 coding DNA: TGTGCCAGCAGCCCTGCCGGGTATAACTATGGCTACACCTTC. Its translation: CASSPAGYNYGYTF.

The V gene is TRBV7-2, the J gene TRBJ2-3; D is possibly TRBD2 (6 bases). Trimming stripped 2 bases from V and 4 bases from J, with 10 bases between. Germline values: CDR1 SGHTA, CDR2 FQGNSA. The CDR3 loop spans 14 amino acids. CDR3 amino acids: CASSLLAGPDTQYF. CDR3 sequence (DNA): TGTGCCAGCAGCTTACTCGCGGGACCAGATACGCAGTATTTT.